These 32 T cell receptor beta chains were sequenced from one sample in a study of tumor and adjacent non-tumor tissue in lung cancer. A modified ARM-PCR protocol with three rounds of nested PCR amplified TCRbeta. One entry per CDR3 protein, called by TCRdb with MiXCR from the multiplex PCR reads. The sample has 95,000 to 150,000 distinct CDR3 sequences, about 66% seen once. No cell sorting was done before RNA was extracted from the tissue. Sequenced input: lung tumor tissue. These TCRs come from a man aged 25-40 years with non-small cell lung cancer.

The chain has TRBV11-2 and TRBJ2-1; D unresolved. The CDR3 consists of 12 residues. The V end lost 8 bases, the J end lost 9 bases, and 14 bases lay between the germline ends. Germline loops: CDR1 SGHAT, CDR2 FQNNGV. The CDR3 DNA sequence: TGTGCCAGCGATCCCTCCTATACTGAGCAGTTCTTC. Its translation: CASDPSYTEQFF.

This clonotype appeared many times. The chain combines TRBV12-3 or TRBV12-4 with TRBJ2-2; 11 nucleotides align to TRBD2. The CDR3 extends over 15 amino acids. With V trimmed by 3 bases and J by 5 bases, 2 bases remained unmatched. This CDR3 is CASSFSGGETGELFF. CDR3 DNA: TGTGCCAGCAGTTTTAGCGGGGGGGAGACCGGGGAGCTGTTTTTT.

This clonotype was detected once. A much larger clone differs from this one at a single base, so this may be a read error. V is TRBV12-3 or TRBV12-4 and J is TRBJ1-1, with unresolved D. The CDR3 contains 13 residues. The germline V and J ends were trimmed by 5 bases and 5 bases, with 12 bases remaining between them. The CDR3 nucleotides are TGTGCCAGCAGTGTCGGGTCCCAGACTGAAGCTTTCTTT. The encoded protein is CASSVGSQTEAFF.

Concerning this clonotype itself: This likely comes from a read error, as the CDR3 has no conserved phenylalanine or tryptophan at its end. The chain recombines TRBV29-1 with TRBJ2-3, with 8 bases aligning to TRBD1. Germline V lookup: CDR1 SQVTM, CDR2 ANQGSEA. The CDR3 covers 16 residues. As DNA, the CDR3 is TGCAGCGTTTTCCGGGACAGGTTATTTAGCACAGATATGCAGTATCTT. It translates to CSVFRDRLFSTDMQYL.

The chain carries TRBV24-1 and TRBJ2-1; D is perhaps TRBD2 (6 bases). CDR1 and CDR2 (germline): KGHDR, SFDVKD. This CDR3 is built from 11 residues. The CDR3 DNA is TGTGCTACCGGGGGTGATGGTGAGCAGTTCTTC. Amino acid sequence: CATGGDGEQFF.

This clonotype was observed a handful of times. The chain couples TRBV28 to TRBJ2-7; the match to TRBD1 covers 8 bases. With 2 bases clipped from V and 3 bases from J, the junction kept 3 bases outside the gene matches. The CDR3 is 14 amino acids. Germline V CDR1 and CDR2: MDHEN, SYDVKM. CDR3 nucleotide sequence: TGTGCCAGCAGTTTAGTTGGACAGGGCTACGAGCAGTACTTC. Residues: CASSLVGQGYEQYF. The complete variable domain, with remaining parts taken from reference TRBV28 and TRBJ2-7, reads DVKVTQSSRYLVKRTGEKVFLECVQDMDHENMFWYRQDPGLGLRLIYFSYDVKMKEKGDIPEGYSVSREKKERFSLILESASTNQTSMYLCASSLVGQGYEQYFGPGTRLTVT.

Worth noting for this clonotype: At one boundary the junction diverges from the germline segment, which might be a read error. The gene calls are TRBV6-1 and TRBJ1-5; weak D call: TRBD1 (5 bases). Germline CDR1 is MNHNS and CDR2 is SASEGT. The CDR3 has 12 residues. This CDR3 is CASAGRNQTQHF. The CDR3 coding sequence is TGTGCCAGCGCAGGGCGCAATCAGACCCAGCATTTT.

The chain links TRBV6-6 to TRBJ2-2, with 9 bases identical to TRBD2. The CDR3 spans 16 residues. J was trimmed by 2 bases and V by 9 bases; bases with no gene match: 10. Germline CDR1 MNHNY, CDR2 SVGAGI (reference sequence). The CDR3, as DNA: TGTGCCAGTAGTCACGACCTAGCGGGAAACACCGGGGAGCTGTTTTTT. As protein: CASSHDLAGNTGELFF.

This chain links TRBV11-3 with TRBJ2-1; D uncertain. This CDR3 comprises 13 residues. The V end lost 5 bases, the J end lost 14 bases, and 19 bases lay between the germline ends. Germline loops: CDR1 SGHNT, CDR2 YENEEA. DNA for the CDR3: TGTGCCAGCAGCCCCACGCCTGGCAACGAGGAGTTCTTC. Its protein is CASSPTPGNEEFF.

The chain is built from TRBV20-1 and TRBJ1-1; tentative D call: TRBD1 (5 bases). Germline assignment: CDR1 DFQATT and CDR2 SNEGSKA (reference sequence). The germline V and J ends were trimmed by 3 bases and 3 bases, with 14 bases remaining between them. This CDR3 comprises 14 residues. CDR3 sequence: CSASGATWHTEAFF. For the CDR3, the DNA is TGCAGTGCTAGTGGGGCGACATGGCACACTGAAGCTTTCTTT.

Comments on this clonotype: This could be a read error, since a much larger clone is one nucleotide away. The V and J genes are TRBV4-1 and TRBJ1-2; TRBD1 is a possible D gene (5 bases). Germline V lookup: CDR1 MGHRA, CDR2 YSYEKL. The length of the CDR3 is 15 residues. The CDR3: CASSETEAGLYGHTF. The CDR3 region has the DNA TGCGCCAGCAGTGAAACGGAGGCGGGGCTCTATGGCCACACCTTC.

As for this clonotype: This could be a read error, since a much larger clone is one nucleotide away. The chain uses TRBV20-1 and TRBJ2-7; D might be TRBD2 (5 bases). Germline CDR1 is DFQATT and CDR2 is SNEGSKA (reference sequence). This CDR3 has 11 amino acids. CDR3 bases: TGCAGTACTAGAGATGAGTACGAGCAGTACTTC. Amino acid sequence: CSTRDEYEQYF.

This clonotype has ten or more counts. This chain connects TRBV11-2 to TRBJ1-1; TRBD1 matches 8 bases. J gave up 1 base and V 4 bases, and 2 bases lay outside the gene matches. This CDR3 region has 14 residues. Per germline, CDR1 SGHAT and CDR2 FQNNGV. The chain's CDR3 is CASSSDRENTEAFF. Written as DNA, the CDR3 is TGTGCCAGCAGCTCGGACAGGGAGAACACTGAAGCTTTCTTT.

As regards this clonotype: This could be a read error, since a much larger clone is one nucleotide away. The chain links TRBV12-5 to TRBJ2-4, with D hard to call. The germline V gene has CDR1 LGHNT and CDR2 FRNRAP. The CDR3 has 11 amino acids. The CDR3 protein is CVSGHRDIQYF. CDR3 nucleotides: TGTGTTAGTGGCCATCGGGACATTCAGTACTTC.

On this clonotype itself: Being one base from a much bigger clone, this may be a read error. Here the CDR3 omits its conserved ending phenylalanine or tryptophan, so a read error is the likely source. This chain uses TRBV12-3 or TRBV12-4 with TRBJ1-5, with D possibly TRBD1 on 5 matching bases. There are 14 residues in the CDR3. The V end lost 1 base, the J end lost 6 bases, and 10 bases lay between the germline ends. CDR3 nucleotides: TGTGCCAGCAGTTTAGGGGGCGGCGGTCAGCCCCAGCATTAT. As protein: CASSLGGGGQPQHY.

This clonotype was observed a handful of times. This chain links TRBV10-1 with TRBJ2-1, with TRBD1 matching 7 bases. Germline CDR1 and CDR2: WNHNN and SYGVQD (reference sequence). V dropped 6 bases and J dropped 8; count of bases not matched to a gene: 4. This CDR3 spans 12 amino acids. The DNA of the CDR3 is TGCGCCAGCAGCGAACAGGGGTATGAGCAGTTCTTC. This codes for CASSEQGYEQFF.

On this clonotype: Germline is not matched at one junction end, which may reflect a read error. This sequence joins TRBV12-3 or TRBV12-4 and TRBJ1-1; no clear D gene. This CDR3 has 15 residues. The CDR3 spells CASSLTITGGTEGFF. CDR3 in DNA: TGTGCCAGCAGTTTAACAATAACGGGAGGCACTGAAGGTTTCTTT.

This clonotype appeared many times. The chain joins TRBV11-2 to TRBJ2-5; a possible D gene is TRBD1 (8 bases). The V gene's germline CDR1 is SGHAT and CDR2 FQNNGV. The CDR3 length is 15 residues. V was shortened by 0 bases and J by 3 bases, with 11 bases between the two germline ends. CDR3 sequence (DNA): TGTGCCAGCAGCTTAGATACAGGGGGGGAAGAGACCCAGTACTTC. Its protein is CASSLDTGGEETQYF.

With regard to this clonotype: A much larger clonotype is one base distant, so this may be a read error. This chain uses TRBV29-1 with TRBJ2-7, with 12 bases fitting TRBD2. The germline V gene encodes CDR1 SQVTM and CDR2 ANQGSEA. The CDR3 contains 13 residues. In DNA, the CDR3 is TGCGGCGTCGAACTAGCGGGAGGTAACGAGCAGTACTTC. Translating gives CGVELAGGNEQYF.

This clonotype came up once. The genes are TRBV20-1 and TRBJ1-2; D uncertain. In germline, CDR1 is DFQATT, CDR2 SNEGSKA (reference sequence). The germline V and J ends were trimmed by 3 bases and 0 bases, with 8 bases remaining between them. The length of the CDR3 is 13 residues. The CDR3 loop is CSASQEANYGYTF. The CDR3 coding sequence is TGCAGTGCTAGTCAAGAAGCTAACTATGGCTACACCTTC.

In the case of this clonotype: Compared with germline, one end of the junction differs, possibly owing to a read error. V usage is TRBV5-1 and J usage is TRBJ1-3; a weak D match, TRBD1 (5 bases). Germline loops: CDR1 SGHRS, CDR2 YFSETQ. There are 15 residues in the CDR3. The CDR3 protein is CASSPGHSSGNTTYF. As DNA, the CDR3 is TGCGCCAGCAGCCCTGGACACTCCTCTGGAAACACCACATATTTT.

As to this clonotype: Germline is not matched at one junction end, which may reflect a read error. The chain is built from TRBV11-2 and TRBJ2-7; 8 bases map to TRBD2. CDR3 size: 14 residues. CDR1 is SGHAT and CDR2 is FQNNGV in the germline V gene. The chain's CDR3 is CANSPGPAGAEQYF. For the CDR3, the DNA is TGTGCCAACAGCCCCGGACCAGCGGGAGCCGAGCAGTACTTC.

In this sample, this clonotype turned up many times. The chain links TRBV20-1 to TRBJ2-2; D unresolved. The CDR3 is made up of 10 amino acids. The V gene's germline CDR1 is DFQATT and CDR2 SNEGSKA (reference sequence). V gave up 5 bases and J gave up 7 bases, with 5 bases separating them. The CDR3 nucleotides read TGCAGTGCTCATTACGGGGAGCTGTTTTTT. Its protein is CSAHYGELFF.

Only a few counts were recorded for this clonotype. The chain combines TRBV12-3 or TRBV12-4 with TRBJ2-5, with D uncertain. With 0 bases removed from V and 6 bases from J, the gap between germline ends came to 8 bases. The CDR3 totals 13 residues. CDR3 nucleotides: TGTGCCAGCAGTTTAGCGGACGGGCAGACCCAGTACTTC. Its translation: CASSLADGQTQYF.

Concerning this clonotype: A much more abundant neighbour one base away suggests this may be a read error. The V and J genes are TRBV20-1 and TRBJ1-5; weak D call: TRBD1 (6 bases). CDR1 is DFQATT, CDR2 SNEGSKA, per germline (reference sequence). The CDR3 contains 14 residues. V was trimmed by 6 bases and J by 7 bases, leaving 19 bases between them. DNA for the CDR3: TGCAGTGCCGCCGACAGGATCTCGAGCCAGCCCCAGCATTTT. It encodes CSAADRISSQPQHF.

There are many counts of this clonotype. V gene TRBV12-3 or TRBV12-4 combines with J gene TRBJ1-5; D is perhaps TRBD1 (5 bases). The CDR3 is 13 amino acids. V lost 4 bases and J lost 5, with 9 bases in between. This CDR3 is CASSSSGHQPQHF. In nucleotides, the CDR3 is TGTGCCAGCAGTTCCTCAGGGCATCAGCCCCAGCATTTT.

In its sample, this clonotype was seen once. Being one base from a much bigger clone, this may be a read error. The chain is built from TRBV4-1 and TRBJ2-4; D is perhaps TRBD1 or TRBD2 (5 bases each). Germline V CDR1 and CDR2: MGHRA, YSYEKL. This CDR3 has 14 residues. V lost 8 bases and J 15 bases, leaving 26 bases between the germline ends. DNA of the CDR3: TGCGCCAGCGGCCGAATCCTTCCGGGACCCAGATGGTACTTC. Residues: CASGRILPGPRWYF.

Note on this clonotype: Since a much larger clone is just one base distant, this may be a read error. CDR3 region: CSAQEVRPEAFF. As DNA, the CDR3 is TGCAGCGCCCAAGAGGTGAGGCCTGAAGCTTTCTTT. This chain uses TRBV29-1 with TRBJ1-1; D is unclear. V was cut by 7 bases and J by 6 bases, with 15 bases left in between. This CDR3 contains 12 residues. CDR1 SQVTM and CDR2 ANQGSEA come from the germline V gene.

A note on this clonotype: This may arise from a read error, as a much more abundant clone is one base away. The chain couples TRBV29-1 to TRBJ2-1; D call uncertain. V lost 5 bases to trimming and J lost 4 bases, with 6 bases between them. The V gene's germline CDR1 is SQVTM and CDR2 ANQGSEA. The length of the CDR3 is 11 residues. The CDR3 here is CSVKSYNEQFF. Written as DNA, the CDR3 is TGCAGCGTTAAATCGTACAATGAGCAGTTCTTC.

The chain is built from TRBV4-1 and TRBJ2-2, with TRBD2 matching 11 bases. Germline V lookup: CDR1 MGHRA, CDR2 YSYEKL. The CDR3 spans 17 residues. For the CDR3, the DNA is TGCACCGGCAGCCAAGATAGCGGGGGGGCGCACACCGGGGAGCTGTTTTTT. It translates to CTGSQDSGGAHTGELFF.

The CDR3 region is CASSFSHSGWVYNEQFF. CDR3 coding DNA: TGTGCCAGCAGTTTTTCCCATAGCGGATGGGTCTACAATGAGCAGTTCTTC. The chain joins TRBV12-3 or TRBV12-4 to TRBJ2-1; possibly TRBD2 for D (6 bases). The V end was cut by 3 bases, the J end by 3 bases, with 18 bases between. The length of the CDR3 is 17 residues.

On this clonotype: This may come from a read error, since a much larger clone is one base off. The rearrangement uses TRBV6-1 and TRBJ2-3; D unresolved. Germline V gives CDR1 MNHNS, CDR2 SASEGT. CDR3 length: 14 residues. CDR3 nucleotides: TGTGCCAGCAGTGAGAGACTCAACACAGATGCGCAGTATTTT. Translating gives CASSERLNTDAQYF.